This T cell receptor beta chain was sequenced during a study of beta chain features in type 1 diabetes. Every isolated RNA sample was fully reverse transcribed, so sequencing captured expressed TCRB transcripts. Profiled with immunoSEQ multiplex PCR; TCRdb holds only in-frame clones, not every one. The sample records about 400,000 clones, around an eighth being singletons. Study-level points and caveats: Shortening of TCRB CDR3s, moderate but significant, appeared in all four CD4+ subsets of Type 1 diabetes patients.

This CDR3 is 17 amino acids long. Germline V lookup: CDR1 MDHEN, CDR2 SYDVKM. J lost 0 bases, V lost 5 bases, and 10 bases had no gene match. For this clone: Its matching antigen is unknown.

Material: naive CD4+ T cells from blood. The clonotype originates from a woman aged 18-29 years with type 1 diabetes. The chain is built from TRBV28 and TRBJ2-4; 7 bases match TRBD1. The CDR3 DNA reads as TGTGCCAGCAGTCCGGAACAGGGGCGCCTAGCCAAAAACATTCAGTACTTC. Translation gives CASSPEQGRLAKNIQYF.